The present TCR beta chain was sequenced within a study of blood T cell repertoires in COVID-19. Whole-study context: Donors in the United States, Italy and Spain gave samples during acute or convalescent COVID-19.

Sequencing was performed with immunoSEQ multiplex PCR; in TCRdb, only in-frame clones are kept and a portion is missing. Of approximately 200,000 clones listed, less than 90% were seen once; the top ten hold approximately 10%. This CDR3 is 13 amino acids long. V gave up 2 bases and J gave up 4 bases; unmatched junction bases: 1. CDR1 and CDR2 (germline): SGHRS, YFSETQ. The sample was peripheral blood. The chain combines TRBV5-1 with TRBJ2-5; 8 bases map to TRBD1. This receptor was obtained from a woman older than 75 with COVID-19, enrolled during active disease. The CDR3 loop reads CASSFTGGETQYF. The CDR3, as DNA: TGCGCCAGCAGCTTCACAGGGGGAGAGACCCAGTACTTC.